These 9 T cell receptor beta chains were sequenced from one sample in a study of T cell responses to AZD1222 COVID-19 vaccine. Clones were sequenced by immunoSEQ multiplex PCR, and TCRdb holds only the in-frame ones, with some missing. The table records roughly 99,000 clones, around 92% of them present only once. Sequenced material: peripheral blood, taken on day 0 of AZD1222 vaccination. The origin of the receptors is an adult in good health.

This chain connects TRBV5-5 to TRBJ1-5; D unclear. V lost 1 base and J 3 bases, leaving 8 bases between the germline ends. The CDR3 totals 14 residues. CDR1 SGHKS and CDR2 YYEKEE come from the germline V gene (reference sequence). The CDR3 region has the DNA TGTGCCAGCAGCTTGCGGGAAGACAATCAGCCCCAGCATTTT. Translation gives CASSLREDNQPQHF.

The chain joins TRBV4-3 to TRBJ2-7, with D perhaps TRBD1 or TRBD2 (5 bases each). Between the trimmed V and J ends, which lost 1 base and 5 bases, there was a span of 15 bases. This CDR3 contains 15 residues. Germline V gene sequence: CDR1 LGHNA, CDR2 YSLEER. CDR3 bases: TGCGCCAGCAGCCAAGGGGGACCCCCCGGCCACGAGCAGTACTTC. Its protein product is CASSQGGPPGHEQYF.

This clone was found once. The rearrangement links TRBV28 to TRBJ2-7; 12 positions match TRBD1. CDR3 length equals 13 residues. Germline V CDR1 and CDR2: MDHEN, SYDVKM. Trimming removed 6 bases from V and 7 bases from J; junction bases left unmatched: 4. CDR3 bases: TGTGCCAGCAGGGGGACAGGGGGCGGGGAGCAGTACTTC. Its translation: CASRGTGGGEQYF.

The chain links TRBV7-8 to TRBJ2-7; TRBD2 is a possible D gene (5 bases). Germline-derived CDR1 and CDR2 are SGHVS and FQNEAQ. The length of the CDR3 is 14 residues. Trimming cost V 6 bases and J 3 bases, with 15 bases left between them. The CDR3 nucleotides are TGTGCCAGCAGAGAGGGAATAGTTTTCTACGAGCAGTACTTC. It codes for CASREGIVFYEQYF.

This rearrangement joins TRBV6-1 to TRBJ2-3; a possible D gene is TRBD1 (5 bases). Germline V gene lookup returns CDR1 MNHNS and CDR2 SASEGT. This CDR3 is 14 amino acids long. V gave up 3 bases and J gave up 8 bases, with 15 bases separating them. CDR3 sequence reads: CASSENGERGTQYF. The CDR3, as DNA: TGTGCCAGCAGTGAGAACGGAGAAAGGGGTACGCAGTATTTT.

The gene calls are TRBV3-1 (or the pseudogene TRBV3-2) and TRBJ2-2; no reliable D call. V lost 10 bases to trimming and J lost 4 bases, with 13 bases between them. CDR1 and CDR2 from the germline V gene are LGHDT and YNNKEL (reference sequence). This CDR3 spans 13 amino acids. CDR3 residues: CATGPHSTGELFF. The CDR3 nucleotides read TGTGCCACCGGCCCTCATAGCACCGGGGAGCTGTTTTTT.

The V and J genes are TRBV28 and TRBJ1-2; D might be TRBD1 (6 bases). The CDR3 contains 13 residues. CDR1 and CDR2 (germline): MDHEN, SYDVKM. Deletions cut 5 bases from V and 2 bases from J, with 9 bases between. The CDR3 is CASSMTGNYGYTF. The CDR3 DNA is TGTGCCAGCAGTATGACAGGCAACTATGGCTACACCTTC.

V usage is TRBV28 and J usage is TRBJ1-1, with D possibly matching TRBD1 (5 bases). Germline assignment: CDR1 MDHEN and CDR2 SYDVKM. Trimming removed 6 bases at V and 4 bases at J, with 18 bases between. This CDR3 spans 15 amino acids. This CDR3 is CASRTTGGIVTEAFF. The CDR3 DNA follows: TGTGCCAGCAGGACAACAGGCGGAATCGTCACTGAAGCTTTCTTT. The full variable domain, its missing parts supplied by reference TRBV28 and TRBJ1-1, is DVKVTQSSRYLVKRTGEKVFLECVQDMDHENMFWYRQDPGLGLRLIYFSYDVKMKEKGDIPEGYSVSREKKERFSLILESASTNQTSMYLCASRTTGGIVTEAFFGQGTRLTVV.

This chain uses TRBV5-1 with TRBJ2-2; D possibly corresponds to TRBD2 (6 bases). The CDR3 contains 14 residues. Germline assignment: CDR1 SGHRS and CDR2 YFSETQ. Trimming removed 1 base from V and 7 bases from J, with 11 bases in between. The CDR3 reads CASSLTSWGGELFF. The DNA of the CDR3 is TGCGCCAGCAGCTTGACTAGCTGGGGCGGGGAGCTGTTTTTT.